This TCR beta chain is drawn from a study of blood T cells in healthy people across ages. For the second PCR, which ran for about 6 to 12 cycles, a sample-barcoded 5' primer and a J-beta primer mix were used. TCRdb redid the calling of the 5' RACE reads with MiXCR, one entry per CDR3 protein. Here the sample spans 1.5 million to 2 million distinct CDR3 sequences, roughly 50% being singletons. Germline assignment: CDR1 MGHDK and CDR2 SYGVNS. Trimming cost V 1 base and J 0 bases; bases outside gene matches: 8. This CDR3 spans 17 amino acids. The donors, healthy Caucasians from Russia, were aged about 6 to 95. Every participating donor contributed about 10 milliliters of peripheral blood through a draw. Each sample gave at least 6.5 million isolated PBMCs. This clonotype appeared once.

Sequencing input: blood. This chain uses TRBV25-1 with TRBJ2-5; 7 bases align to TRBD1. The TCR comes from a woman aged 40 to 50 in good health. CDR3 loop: CASSESKTGKYQETQYF. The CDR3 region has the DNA TGTGCCAGCAGTGAATCTAAGACAGGGAAGTACCAAGAGACCCAGTACTTC. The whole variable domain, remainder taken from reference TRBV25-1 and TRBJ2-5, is EADIYQTPRYLVIGTGKKITLECSQTMGHDKMYWYQQDPGMELHLIHYSYGVNSTEKGDLSSESTVSRIRTEHFPLTLESARPSHTSQYLCASSESKTGKYQETQYFGPGTRLLVL.